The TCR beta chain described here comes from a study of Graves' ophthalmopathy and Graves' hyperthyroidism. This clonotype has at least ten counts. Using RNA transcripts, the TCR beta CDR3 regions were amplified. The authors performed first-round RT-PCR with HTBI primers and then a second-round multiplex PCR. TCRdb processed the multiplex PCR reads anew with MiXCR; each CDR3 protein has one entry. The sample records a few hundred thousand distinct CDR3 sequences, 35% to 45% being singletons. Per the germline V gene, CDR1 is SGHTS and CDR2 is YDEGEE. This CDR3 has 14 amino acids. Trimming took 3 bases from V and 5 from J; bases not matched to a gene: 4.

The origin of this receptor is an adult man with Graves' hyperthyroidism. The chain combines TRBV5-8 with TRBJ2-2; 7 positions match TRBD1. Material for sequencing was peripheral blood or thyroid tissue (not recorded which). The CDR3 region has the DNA TGTGCCAGCAGCTCGGGACAGATTACCGGGGAGCTGTTTTTT. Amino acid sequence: CASSSGQITGELFF.